The present TCR beta chain was sequenced within a study of Ad26.COV2.S vaccination and SARS-CoV-2 variants. Study-wide background: Ad26.COV2.S given intramuscularly, once or twice 56 days apart.

Clones were sequenced by immunoSEQ multiplex PCR, and TCRdb holds only the in-frame ones, with some missing. The table lists hundreds of thousands of clones, over 75% of them singletons. CDR1 is WSHSY and CDR2 is SAAADI in the germline V gene. CDR3 length: 15 residues. With V trimmed by 4 bases and J by 6 bases, 6 bases remained unmatched. Treatment of the sample: around 19 received Ad26.COV2.S at low or high dose, single or two shots; about 5 received placebo; per-sample allocation not given. Repertoires come from day 63 after the first vaccine or placebo injection. The origin of this receptor is a person aged 18-60 years who received the Ad26.COV2.S COVID-19 vaccine or a placebo. The chain employs TRBV10-2 and TRBJ2-2; 9 bases map to TRBD1. The sequencing here drew on peripheral blood, taken in a trial of Ad26.COV2.S vaccine versus placebo. CDR3 sequence (DNA): TGCGCCAGCAGTGTTCGGACAGGGGAGGCCGGGGAGCTGTTTTTT. This sequence encodes CASSVRTGEAGELFF.